This TCR beta chain appears in the sequencing data of a study of T cells in localized non-small cell lung cancer. Study-wide results and limits: Maximal T cell clonality occurred in uninvolved adjacent lung, with tumor ranking below it. Longer overall survival associated with higher blood T cell density; shorter survival with higher adjacent-lung clonality. Because only a single region of the tumor was sequenced, heterogeneity remains possible. Adjacent lung exhibited a median of 57 among the 100 most abundant tumor clones.

The CDR3 covers 15 residues. The ends lost 0 bases at V and 5 bases at J; junction bases unmatched: 5. The germline V gene encodes CDR1 MRHNA and CDR2 SNTAGT. Comments on this clone: Its antigen is still unknown.

TCRdb keeps only in-frame clones here, not all; method: immunoSEQ multiplex PCR. The sample lists around 28,000 clones; approximately 90% were seen once. This clonotype originated in a woman aged 18-50 years with stage I lung adenocarcinoma. The chain uses TRBV6-4 and TRBJ2-3, with TRBD2 matching 7 bases. The source was peripheral blood, collected before any cancer treatment. The CDR3 loop reads CASSDSGGSGDTQYF. The DNA of the CDR3 is TGTGCCAGCAGTGACTCAGGCGGGAGTGGAGATACGCAGTATTTT.